Below, 2 T cell receptor beta chains from the same sample are listed, as sequenced in a study of blood T cell repertoires in COVID-19. Clones were read by immunoSEQ multiplex PCR, and TCRdb kept only the in-frame ones, dropping some. Seen here are roughly 81,000 clones, around 85% observed once, and the top ten hold under 3.5%. Sequenced input: peripheral blood. The receptors come from a woman older than 75 with COVID-19, enrolled during active disease.

V and J are TRBV3-1 (or the pseudogene TRBV3-2) and TRBJ1-3; D is uncertain. Germline V gene lookup returns CDR1 LGHDT and CDR2 YNNKEL (reference sequence). V gave up 0 bases and J gave up 4 bases, with 4 bases separating them. This CDR3 is built from 13 residues. The CDR3: CASSQDSGNTIYF. CDR3 nucleotide sequence: TGTGCCAGCAGCCAAGATAGCGGAAACACCATATATTTT.

This clone was observed a single time. The chain carries TRBV14 and TRBJ1-2, with TRBD1 as a possible D gene (6 bases). The CDR3 consists of 12 residues. Germline V lookup: CDR1 SGHDN, CDR2 FVKESK. Trimming shortened V by 11 bases and J by 5 bases, and 15 bases separated the two germline ends. CDR3 sequence (DNA): TGTGCCCCCGGGGGGCAGGTTTATGGCTACACCTTC. Translated, it gives CAPGGQVYGYTF.